These 6 T cell receptor beta chains were sequenced from one sample in a study of CD8+ T cells in alopecia areata. Reverse transcribed after extraction, RNA yielded cDNA as the sequencing template. The data were produced by immunoSEQ multiplex PCR, yet TCRdb's version contains in-frame clones alone and is incomplete. The sample includes tens of thousands of clones, 55% to 65% seen only once; the top ten take about 15%. Specimen: CD8+ T cells sorted from blood, collected at week 0. The receptor set was obtained from a human donor with alopecia areata.

In this sample, this clone turned up a few times. This sequence joins TRBV7-9 and TRBJ2-1, with TRBD2 identical over 11 bases. V lost 5 bases and J lost 4; bases outside the gene matches: 7. CDR1 and CDR2 from the germline V gene are SEHNR and FQNEAQ (reference sequence). This CDR3 comprises 16 residues. CDR3 sequence reads: CASSPTSGRSYNEQFF. CDR3 DNA sequence: TGTGCCAGCAGCCCAACTAGCGGGAGATCTTACAATGAGCAGTTCTTC.

The CDR3 region is CASSTSSGIQETQYF. The CDR3 bases are TGTGCCAGCAGTACATCATCCGGGATTCAAGAGACCCAGTACTTC. The chain is built from TRBV27 and TRBJ2-5; TRBD2 might be the D (5 bases). V dropped 5 bases and J dropped 2 bases, with 15 bases sitting between them. CDR1 MNHEY and CDR2 SMNVEV come from the germline V gene (reference sequence). The CDR3 extends over 15 amino acids.

The chain carries TRBV27 and TRBJ1-2, with TRBD1 identical over 8 bases. V gave up 6 bases and J gave up 8 bases; unmatched junction bases: 8. The CDR3 contains 13 residues. From germline, CDR1 is MNHEY and CDR2 SMNVEV (reference sequence). This CDR3 is CASRPDRVAGYTF. DNA for the CDR3: TGTGCCAGCAGACCGGACAGGGTCGCGGGCTACACCTTC.

The chain links TRBV4-1 to TRBJ2-7; 8 nucleotides line up with TRBD1. V shed 2 bases, J shed 2 bases, and the junction held 5 bases outside the gene matches. Germline assignment: CDR1 MGHRA and CDR2 YSYEKL. CDR3 length equals 15 residues. For the CDR3, the DNA is TGCGCCAGCAGCCAAAACGGACAGGGAACCTACGAGCAGTACTTC. This gives the protein CASSQNGQGTYEQYF.

In its sample, this clone was seen a few times. The chain recombines TRBV28 with TRBJ2-1; 9 bases map to TRBD2. This CDR3 contains 13 residues. After removal of 2 bases from V and 9 bases from J, the junction contained 2 bases not matched to a gene. Germline V lookup: CDR1 MDHEN, CDR2 SYDVKM. The CDR3 is CASSLGTSFEQFF. The DNA for the CDR3 is TGTGCCAGCAGTTTAGGGACTAGCTTTGAGCAGTTCTTC.

V and J are TRBV13 and TRBJ2-7; 11 positions agree with TRBD1. With 6 bases clipped from V and 3 bases from J, the junction kept 7 bases outside the gene matches. CDR3 length equals 15 residues. Germline V gene sequence: CDR1 PRHDT, CDR2 FYEKMQ (reference sequence). This chain's CDR3 is CASSSGQGAVYEQYF. Here the CDR3 DNA reads TGTGCCAGCAGTTCCGGACAGGGGGCGGTCTACGAGCAGTACTTC. The whole variable domain, remainder taken from reference TRBV13 and TRBJ2-7, is AAGVIQSPRHLIKEKRETATLKCYPIPRHDTVYWYQQGPGQDPQFLISFYEKMQSDKGSIPDRFSAQQFSDYHSELNMSSLELGDSALYFCASSSGQGAVYEQYFGPGTRLTVT.